This is a list of T cell receptor beta chains from one sample in a study of blood T cell repertoires in COVID-19. The repertoire was sequenced with immunoSEQ multiplex PCR; TCRdb's copy has only in-frame clones and lacks some. This table holds 80,000 to 100,000 clones, roughly 90% found once. The source material was peripheral blood. All receptors come from a woman aged 50 to 65 with active or convalescent COVID-19. The CDR3 runs from the conserved cysteine through the conserved F or W. Clone size is not always given. Where it is, it says once, few, many or a class for expanded clones.

v_call cdr3_length clone_size cdr3_aa
TRBV27 16 - CASWYNWDSAYNEQFF
TRBV2 14 - CASSLPGISETQYF
TRBV6-2/TRBV6-3 15 few CASRYVGQGAYEQYF
TRBV6-5 14 - CASRFPGQTRGYTF
TRBV7-3 16 - CASSYRDTKPQETQYF
TRBV6-5 13 - CASSLSPPGELFF
TRBV5-4 13 - CASSLQGIHGYTF
TRBV3-1/TRBV3-2 18 many CASSSTTDRGRMNTEAFF
TRBV6-2/TRBV6-3 14 - CASSSPTRGNIQYF
TRBV2 14 - CASSPDRMNTEAFF
TRBV11-2 16 - CASSTRARTNTGELFF
TRBV9 14 - CASSVGQEVGTLHF
TRBV30 12 - CAGLDGANVLTF
TRBV7-2 16 - CASSPYRGETYNEQFF
TRBV27 14 - CASSLGTGKTTQYF
TRBV6-5 13 - CASRYQVNTEAFF
TRBV29-1 15 - CSVTGRLVRGTEAFF
TRBV5-1 14 - CASSSGGAGEKLFF
TRBV7-3 16 once CASSFSIAGGPKEQFF
TRBV5-1 15 - CASSLGTSGSYEQYF
TRBV15 16 once CATSRVAGQGNQPQHF
TRBV19 14 few CASSARGQMSEQYF
TRBV9 16 - CASSVRGGGVTDTQYF
TRBV12-5 16 - CASGLYPAASKMSQHF
TRBV10-3 13 - CAISEGQGGKLFF
TRBV6-2/TRBV6-3 13 - CASSNRENTEAFF
TRBV7-9 13 - CASSRDRAHEQYF
TRBV15 14 - CATSGSTGPYEQYF
TRBV15 11 once CATGGAYEQYF
TRBV6-5 14 - CASNVGQGNYEQYF
TRBV10-3 14 - CAISAGQGDGELFF
TRBV5-1 15 - CASSPGTGITDTQYF
TRBV6-5 15 - CASSTGQGWGSPLHF
TRBV6-6 15 few CASSPGGYSGNTIYF
TRBV7-6 15 - CASSLGRGFNQPQHF
TRBV5-1 17 once CASSIDPLAGGRETQYF
TRBV7-2 15 - CASSPRTGVNYGYTF
TRBV6-2/TRBV6-3 13 - CASSLGRDTEAFF
TRBV27 15 - CASCKDRACYNEQFF
TRBV2 15 - CASSDTGFGNQPQHF